The clone carrying this T cell receptor beta chain has just one count. The CDR3 totals 17 residues. V was pared by 5 bases and J by 3 bases, with 8 bases of the junction left unmatched. Germline V gene lookup returns CDR1 LNHDA and CDR2 SQIVND (reference sequence). How the authors handled the data: Filtering differed, since immunoSEQ gave only junction sequences and no quality scores. TCRdb's table, derived via immunoSEQ multiplex PCR, lists solely in-frame clones and lacks some. V, J and clone size were drawn from that table, and D and trimming were deduced from the DNA. The data contain about 820,000 clones, 80% to 95% of them seen just once; the ten biggest clones take up 20% to 30%. The sample is drawn from a study of shared clonotypes between healthy human individuals. CD8 cells classed as naive were CD45RO-negative and positively selected for CCR7, excluding terminally differentiated effector memory CD45RA+ cells.

This receptor was taken from a man aged 30 to 45 in good health. Sequencing was carried out using naive CD8+ T cells sorted from blood. The chain combines TRBV19 with TRBJ2-5, with 14 positions matching TRBD2. The CDR3 loop is CASSSLGLAGEEETQYF. Here the CDR3 DNA reads TGTGCCAGTAGTTCGCTGGGACTAGCGGGAGAGGAAGAGACCCAGTACTTC. Combining the CDR3 with reference TRBV19 and TRBJ2-5 gives the whole variable domain DGGITQSPKYLFRKEGQNVTLSCEQNLNHDAMYWYRQDPGQGLRLIYYSQIVNDFQKGDIAEGYSVSREKKESFPLTVTSAQKNPTAFYLCASSSLGLAGEEETQYFGPGTRLLVL.